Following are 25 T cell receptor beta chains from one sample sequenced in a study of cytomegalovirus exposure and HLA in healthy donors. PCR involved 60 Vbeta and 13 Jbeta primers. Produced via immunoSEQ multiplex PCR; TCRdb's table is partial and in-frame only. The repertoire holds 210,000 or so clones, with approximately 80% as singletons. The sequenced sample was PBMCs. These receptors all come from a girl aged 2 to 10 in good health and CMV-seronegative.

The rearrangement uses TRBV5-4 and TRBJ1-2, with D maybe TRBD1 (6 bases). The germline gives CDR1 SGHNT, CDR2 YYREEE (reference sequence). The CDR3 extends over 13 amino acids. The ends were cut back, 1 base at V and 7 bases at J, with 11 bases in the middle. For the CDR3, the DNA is TGTGCCAGCAGCTTGCGCAGGGGTAGTGGCTACACCTTC. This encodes CASSLRRGSGYTF.

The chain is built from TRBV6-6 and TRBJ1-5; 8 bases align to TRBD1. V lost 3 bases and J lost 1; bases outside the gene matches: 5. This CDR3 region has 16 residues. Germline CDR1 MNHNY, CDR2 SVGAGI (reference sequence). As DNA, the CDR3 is TGTGCCAGCAGTTATCGCGGACAGGGAAGCAATCAGCCCCAGCATTTT. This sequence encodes CASSYRGQGSNQPQHF.

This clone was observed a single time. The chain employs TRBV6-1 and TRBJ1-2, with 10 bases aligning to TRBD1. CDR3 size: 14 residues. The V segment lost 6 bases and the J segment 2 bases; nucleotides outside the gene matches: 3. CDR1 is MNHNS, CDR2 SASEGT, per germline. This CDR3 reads CASRGQGLNYGYTF. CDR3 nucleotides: TGTGCCAGCAGGGGACAGGGGCTAAACTATGGCTACACCTTC.

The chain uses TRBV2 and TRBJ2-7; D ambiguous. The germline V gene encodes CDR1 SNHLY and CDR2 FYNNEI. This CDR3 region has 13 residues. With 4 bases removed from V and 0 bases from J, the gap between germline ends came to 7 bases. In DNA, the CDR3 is TGTGCCAGCAGTGGCGGCAACTCCTACGAGCAGTACTTC. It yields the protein CASSGGNSYEQYF.

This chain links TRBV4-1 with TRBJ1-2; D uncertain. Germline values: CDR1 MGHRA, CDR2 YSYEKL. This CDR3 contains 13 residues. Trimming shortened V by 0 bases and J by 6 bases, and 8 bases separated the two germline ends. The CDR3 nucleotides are TGCGCCAGCAGCCAAGACGCGGCCGATGGCTACACCTTC. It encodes CASSQDAADGYTF.

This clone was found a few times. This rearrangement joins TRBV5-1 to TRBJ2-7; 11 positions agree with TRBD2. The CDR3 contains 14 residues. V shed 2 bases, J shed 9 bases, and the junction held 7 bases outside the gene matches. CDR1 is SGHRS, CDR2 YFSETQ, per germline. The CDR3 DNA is TGCGCCAGCAGCTTAACTAGCGGGAGAGGGGGGCAGTACTTC. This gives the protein CASSLTSGRGGQYF.

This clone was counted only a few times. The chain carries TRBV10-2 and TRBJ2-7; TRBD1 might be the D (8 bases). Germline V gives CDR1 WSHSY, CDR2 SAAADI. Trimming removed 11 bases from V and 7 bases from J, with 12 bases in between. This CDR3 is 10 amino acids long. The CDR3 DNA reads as TGCGCCGGGGGGGACAGGGAGCAGTACTTC. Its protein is CAGGDREQYF.

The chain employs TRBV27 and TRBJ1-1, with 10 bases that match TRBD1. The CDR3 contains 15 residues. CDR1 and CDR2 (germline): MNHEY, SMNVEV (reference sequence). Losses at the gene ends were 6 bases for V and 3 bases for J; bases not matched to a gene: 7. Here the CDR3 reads CASRDRGGWDTEAFF. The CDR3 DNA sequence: TGTGCCAGCAGGGACAGGGGGGGATGGGACACTGAAGCTTTCTTT.

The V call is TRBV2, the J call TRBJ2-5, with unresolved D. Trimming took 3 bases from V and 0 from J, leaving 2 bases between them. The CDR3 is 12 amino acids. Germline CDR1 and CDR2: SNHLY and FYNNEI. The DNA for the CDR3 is TGTGCCAGCAGTGATAACCAAGAGACCCAGTACTTC. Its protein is CASSDNQETQYF.

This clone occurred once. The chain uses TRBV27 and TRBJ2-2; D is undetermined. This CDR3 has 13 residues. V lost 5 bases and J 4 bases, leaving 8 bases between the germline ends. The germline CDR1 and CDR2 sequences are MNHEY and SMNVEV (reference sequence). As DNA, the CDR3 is TGTGCCAGCAGTCTCTCTTCCACCGGGGAGCTGTTTTTT. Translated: CASSLSSTGELFF.

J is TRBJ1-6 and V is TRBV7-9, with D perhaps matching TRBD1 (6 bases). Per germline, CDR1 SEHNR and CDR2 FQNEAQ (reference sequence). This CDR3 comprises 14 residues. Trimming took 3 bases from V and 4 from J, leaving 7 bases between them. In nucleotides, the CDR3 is TGTGCCAGCAGCTTGGACAGATATAATTCACCCCTCCACTTT. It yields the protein CASSLDRYNSPLHF.

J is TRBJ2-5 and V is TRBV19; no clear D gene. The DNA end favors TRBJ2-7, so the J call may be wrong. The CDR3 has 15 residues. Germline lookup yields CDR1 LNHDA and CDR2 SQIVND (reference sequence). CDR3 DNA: TGTGCCAGTAGCCCCGGCGGCCGGCCCTCCTACGAGCAGTACTTC. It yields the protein CASSPGGRPSYEQYF.

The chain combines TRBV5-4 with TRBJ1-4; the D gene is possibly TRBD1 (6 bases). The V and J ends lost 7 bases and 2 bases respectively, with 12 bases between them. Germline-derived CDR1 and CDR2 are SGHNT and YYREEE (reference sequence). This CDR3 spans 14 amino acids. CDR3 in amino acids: CASGKGGTNEKLFF. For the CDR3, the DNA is TGTGCCAGCGGAAAGGGGGGGACTAATGAAAAACTGTTTTTT.

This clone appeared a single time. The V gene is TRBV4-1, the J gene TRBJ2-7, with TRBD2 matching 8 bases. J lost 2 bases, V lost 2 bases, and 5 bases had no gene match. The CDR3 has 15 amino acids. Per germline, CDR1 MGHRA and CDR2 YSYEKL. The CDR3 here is CASSQTSGAPYEQYF. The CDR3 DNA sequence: TGCGCCAGCAGCCAAACTAGCGGAGCCCCCTACGAGCAGTACTTC.

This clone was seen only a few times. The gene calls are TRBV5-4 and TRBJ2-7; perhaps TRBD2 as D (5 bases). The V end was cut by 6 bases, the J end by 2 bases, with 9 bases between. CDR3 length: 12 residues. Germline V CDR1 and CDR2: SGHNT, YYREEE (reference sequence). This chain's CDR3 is CASTDGAYEQYF. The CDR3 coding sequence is TGTGCCAGCACGGACGGGGCCTACGAGCAGTACTTC.

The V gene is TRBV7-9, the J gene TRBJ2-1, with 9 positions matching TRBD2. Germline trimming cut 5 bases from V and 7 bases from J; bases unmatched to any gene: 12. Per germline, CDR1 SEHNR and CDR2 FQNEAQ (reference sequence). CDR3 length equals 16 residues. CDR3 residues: CASSRPGLAPGNEQFF. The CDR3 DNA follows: TGTGCCAGCAGCCGGCCGGGACTAGCTCCTGGAAATGAGCAGTTCTTC. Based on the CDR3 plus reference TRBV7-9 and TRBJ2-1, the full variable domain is DTGVSQNPRHKITKRGQNVTFRCDPISEHNRLYWYRQTLGQGPEFLTYFQNEAQLEKSRLLSDRFSAERPKGSFSTLEIQRTEQGDSAMYLCASSRPGLAPGNEQFFGPGTRLTVL.

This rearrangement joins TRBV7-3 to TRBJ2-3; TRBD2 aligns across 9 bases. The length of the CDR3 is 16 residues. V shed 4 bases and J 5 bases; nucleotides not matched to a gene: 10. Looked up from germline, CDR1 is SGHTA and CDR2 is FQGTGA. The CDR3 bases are TGTGCCAGCAGCTCTCATCTAGCGGGGTTCAGAGATACGCAGTATTTT. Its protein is CASSSHLAGFRDTQYF.

This chain's CDR3 is CASSSGQANYGYTF. The CDR3 bases are TGTGCCAGCAGCTCGGGACAGGCCAACTATGGCTACACCTTC. The chain carries TRBV7-2 and TRBJ1-2; 8 bases agree with TRBD1. CDR3 size: 14 residues. V lost 4 bases and J lost 2; bases outside the gene matches: 3. Germline CDR1 is SGHTA and CDR2 is FQGNSA. The whole variable domain, filled in from reference TRBV7-2 and TRBJ1-2, reads GAGVSQSPSNKVTEKGKDVELRCDPISGHTALYWYRQSLGQGLEFLIYFQGNSAPDKSGLPSDRFSAERTGGSVSTLTIQRTQQEDSAVYLCASSSGQANYGYTFGSGTRLTVV.

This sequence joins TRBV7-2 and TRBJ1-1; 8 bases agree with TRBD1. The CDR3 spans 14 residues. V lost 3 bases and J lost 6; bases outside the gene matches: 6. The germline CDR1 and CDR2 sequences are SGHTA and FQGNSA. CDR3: CASSFRGQGAEAFF. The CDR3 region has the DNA TGTGCCAGCAGCTTCCGCGGACAGGGCGCTGAAGCTTTCTTT.

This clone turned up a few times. In DNA, the CDR3 is TGTGCCAGCAGCTTGAGCTTGAATCCAACCTACGAGCAGTACTTC. This translates into CASSLSLNPTYEQYF. V and J are TRBV5-5 and TRBJ2-7; D unclear. Germline V CDR1 and CDR2: SGHKS, YYEKEE (reference sequence). The V end was cut by 1 base, the J end by 2 bases, with 13 bases between. The CDR3 extends over 15 amino acids.

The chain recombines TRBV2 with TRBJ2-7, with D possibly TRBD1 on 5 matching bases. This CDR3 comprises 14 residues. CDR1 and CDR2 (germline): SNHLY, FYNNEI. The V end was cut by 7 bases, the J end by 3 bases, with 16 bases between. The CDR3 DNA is TGTGCCAGCATAAAGGGGCGAAGGGGCTACGAGCAGTACTTC. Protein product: CASIKGRRGYEQYF.

The chain's CDR3 is CASDTGNYGYTF. Here the CDR3 DNA reads TGTGCCAGCGATACAGGGAACTATGGCTACACCTTC. The V call is TRBV28, the J call TRBJ1-2; weak D call: TRBD1 (6 bases). V lost 8 bases, J lost 2 bases, and 9 bases lay in between. Germline V gene lookup returns CDR1 MDHEN and CDR2 SYDVKM. The CDR3 loop spans 12 amino acids.

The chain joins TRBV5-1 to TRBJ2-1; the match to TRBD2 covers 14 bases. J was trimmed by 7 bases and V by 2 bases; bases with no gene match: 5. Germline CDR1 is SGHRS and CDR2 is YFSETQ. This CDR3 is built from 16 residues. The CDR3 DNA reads TGCGCCAGCAGCTTATTCGGACTAGCGGGAGGAAATGAGCAGTTCTTC. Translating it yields CASSLFGLAGGNEQFF.

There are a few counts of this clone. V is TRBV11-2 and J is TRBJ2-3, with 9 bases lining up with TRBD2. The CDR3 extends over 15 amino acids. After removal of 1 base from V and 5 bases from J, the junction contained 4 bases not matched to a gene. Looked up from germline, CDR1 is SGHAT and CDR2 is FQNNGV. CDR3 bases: TGTGCCAGCAGCTTAGGGGCGGGGGGGGGAGATACGCAGTATTTT. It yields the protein CASSLGAGGGDTQYF.

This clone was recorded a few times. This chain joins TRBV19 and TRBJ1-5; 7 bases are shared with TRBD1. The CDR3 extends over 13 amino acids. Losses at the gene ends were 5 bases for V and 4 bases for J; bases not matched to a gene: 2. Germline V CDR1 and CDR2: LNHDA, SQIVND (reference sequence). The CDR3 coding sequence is TGTGCCAGTAGTGTGGACAGGAATCAGCCCCAGCATTTT. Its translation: CASSVDRNQPQHF.